This T cell receptor beta chain originates from a study of identical twins. Notes on the study in general: Twins' excess sharing was less marked for out-of-frame beta sequences. A lower insertion count was a feature of abundant cord blood beta clonotypes, with no such feature in memory repertoires.

Unique molecular identifiers were present on the cDNA, and a universal primer site came from template switching. TCRdb recomputed calls from the 5' RACE reads with MiXCR, one row per CDR3 protein. The data show about 530,000 distinct CDR3 sequences, roughly 15% seen once. Turning to this clonotype: Its cognate antigen is unknown.

The same specimen was also included in a second study, on yellow fever vaccine responses in identical twins.

Material for sequencing was CD4+ T cells sorted from blood. This sequence originates from a woman aged 18-35 years in good health.

CDR3 bases: TGTGCCAGCAGTCACCGGACTACACAGCACACCGGGGAGCTGTTTTTT. Its translation: CASSHRTTQHTGELFF. V and J are TRBV7-9 and TRBJ2-2; a weak D match, TRBD2 (6 bases). The germline V gene has CDR1 SEHNR and CDR2 FQNEAQ (reference sequence). V was clipped by 6 bases and J by 3 bases, with 17 bases between them. There are 16 residues in the CDR3.